This T cell receptor beta chain derives from a study of blood T cell repertoires in COVID-19. Study background: Sources were T cells, B-cell-depleted T cells, or PBMCs; the material itself was cDNA or gDNA.

Clones were sequenced by immunoSEQ multiplex PCR, and TCRdb holds only the in-frame ones, with some missing. The data show 100,000 to 150,000 clones, about 84% seen once. This clonotype was sampled from a human donor in a cohort sampled during active COVID-19. Sequences were obtained from peripheral blood.

CDR3 residues: CASSLGLAGKETQYF. CDR3 bases: TGTGCCAGCAGCTTGGGACTAGCGGGGAAAGAGACCCAGTACTTC. The gene calls are TRBV5-4 and TRBJ2-5, with 11 nucleotides matching TRBD2. There are 15 residues in the CDR3. Germline V gene data show CDR1 as SGHNT and CDR2 as YYREEE (reference sequence). V trimming: 0 bases; J trimming: 3 bases; junction bases outside the gene matches: 1. The entire variable domain, with the rest obtained from reference TRBV5-4 and TRBJ2-5, is as follows: ETGVTQSPTHLIKTRGQQVTLRCSSQSGHNTVSWYQQALGQGPQFIFQYYREEENGRGNFPPRFSGLQFPNYSSELNVNALELDDSALYLCASSLGLAGKETQYFGPGTRLLVL.